This entry lists 21 T cell receptor beta chains sequenced from one sample in a study of OX40 agonist ivuxolimab in advanced cancers. Sequenced by immunoSEQ multiplex PCR; TCRdb stores in-frame clones only, minus some. The sample holds some 40,000 clones, around 73% seen once. Sequenced material: CD4+ or CD8+ T cells sorted from blood, taken in a trial of the OX40 agonist ivuxolimab. The receptors were sampled from an adult with an advanced solid tumor such as melanoma, head and neck, liver or kidney cancer.

CDR3 sequence reads: CASSTSGQASYEQYF. CDR3 nucleotide sequence: TGTGCCAGCAGCACCTCGGGACAGGCGTCCTACGAGCAGTACTTC. The chain recombines TRBV5-4 with TRBJ2-7; 8 bases are shared with TRBD1. This CDR3 has 15 amino acids. CDR1 and CDR2 (germline): SGHNT, YYREEE (reference sequence). J lost 1 base, V lost 4 bases, and 7 bases had no gene match. Full variable domain (missing parts from reference TRBV5-4 and TRBJ2-7): ETGVTQSPTHLIKTRGQQVTLRCSSQSGHNTVSWYQQALGQGPQFIFQYYREEENGRGNFPPRFSGLQFPNYSSELNVNALELDDSALYLCASSTSGQASYEQYFGPGTRLTVT.

This rearrangement joins TRBV11-2 to TRBJ2-7; 9 nucleotides agree with TRBD2. Per germline, CDR1 SGHAT and CDR2 FQNNGV. V was pared by 1 base and J by 7 bases, with 8 bases of the junction left unmatched. CDR3 length: 15 residues. The CDR3 DNA sequence: TGTGCCAGCAGCTTAGCTAGCGGGATGGCGAGGGAGCAGTACTTC. This translates into CASSLASGMAREQYF.

The chain recombines TRBV7-2 with TRBJ2-7, with no clear D. There are 14 residues in the CDR3. Trimming left V 2 bases short and J 3 bases short, with 11 bases between. CDR1 SGHTA and CDR2 FQGNSA come from the germline V gene. The DNA of the CDR3 is TGTGCCAGCAGCTTACAACAGTTTAGCTACGAGCAGTACTTC. Translation gives CASSLQQFSYEQYF.

The chain combines TRBV28 with TRBJ2-1, with 10 bases fitting TRBD2. V shed 4 bases, J shed 5 bases, and the junction held 2 bases outside the gene matches. The CDR3 has 14 amino acids. CDR1 is MDHEN, CDR2 SYDVKM, per germline. The CDR3 DNA follows: TGTGCCAGCAGTTCTAGCGGGAGTGACAATGAGCAGTTCTTC. Encoded protein: CASSSSGSDNEQFF.

The genes are TRBV29-1 and TRBJ2-2; D is uncertain. Germline CDR1 is SQVTM and CDR2 is ANQGSEA. This CDR3 region has 16 residues. V dropped 0 bases and J dropped 5 bases, with 16 bases sitting between them. The CDR3 DNA reads TGCAGCGTTGAAGAATCCCGAACCCTGGGGACCGGGGAGCTGTTTTTT. As protein: CSVEESRTLGTGELFF.

This chain uses TRBV27 with TRBJ1-5; D is possibly TRBD1 (5 bases). V was pared by 5 bases and J by 2 bases, with 19 bases between. The germline gives CDR1 MNHEY, CDR2 SMNVEV (reference sequence). The CDR3 covers 17 residues. DNA for the CDR3: TGTGCCAGCAGTCCGTCACGAGGGGTCGTCGGCAATCAGCCCCAGCATTTT. The encoded protein is CASSPSRGVVGNQPQHF.

The V gene is TRBV25-1, the J gene TRBJ1-4; 7 bases map to TRBD1. The CDR3 consists of 14 residues. V was pared by 2 bases and J by 5 bases, with 2 bases of the junction left unmatched. Per the germline V gene, CDR1 is MGHDK and CDR2 is SYGVNS. CDR3 sequence reads: CASSEPQGNEKLFF. Written as DNA, the CDR3 is TGTGCCAGCAGTGAACCACAGGGGAATGAAAAACTGTTTTTT. Full variable domain (outside the CDR3, taken from reference TRBV25-1 and TRBJ1-4): EADIYQTPRYLVIGTGKKITLECSQTMGHDKMYWYQQDPGMELHLIHYSYGVNSTEKGDLSSESTVSRIRTEHFPLTLESARPSHTSQYLCASSEPQGNEKLFFGSGTQLSVL.

In its sample, this clone was seen once. Other DNA sequences in the same sample also yield this CDR3. The rearrangement joins TRBV5-1 to TRBJ2-2; 8 nucleotides line up with TRBD2. The germline CDR1 and CDR2 sequences are SGHRS and YFSETQ. The V segment lost 2 bases and the J segment 3 bases; nucleotides outside the gene matches: 3. The CDR3 runs to 15 residues. The DNA for the CDR3 is TGCGCCAGCAGCTTAGGACTAGCCGACACCGGGGAGCTGTTTTTT. Protein: CASSLGLADTGELFF. Combining the CDR3 with reference TRBV5-1 and TRBJ2-2 gives the whole variable domain KAGVTQTPRYLIKTRGQQVTLSCSPISGHRSVSWYQQTPGQGLQFLFEYFSETQRNKGNFPGRFSGRQFSNSRSEMNVSTLELGDSALYLCASSLGLADTGELFFGEGSRLTVL.

This clone appeared a few times. The chain is built from TRBV7-2 and TRBJ2-7; 9 bases are a match to TRBD2. This CDR3 region has 16 residues. Germline V gene lookup returns CDR1 SGHTA and CDR2 FQGNSA. After removal of 6 bases from V and 4 bases from J, the junction contained 13 bases not matched to a gene. The CDR3 region is CASSIQTSGGIYEQYF. The CDR3 region has the DNA TGTGCCAGCAGTATCCAGACTAGCGGAGGTATTTACGAGCAGTACTTC.

A few counts support this clone. This chain uses TRBV6-1 with TRBJ1-5; 8 nucleotides agree with TRBD1. CDR3 length equals 15 residues. J lost 5 bases, V lost 6 bases, and 9 bases had no gene match. The germline CDR1 and CDR2 sequences are MNHNS and SASEGT. CDR3 region: CASRTQGDSDQPQHF. The CDR3 DNA reads as TGTGCCAGCAGGACACAGGGGGATTCGGATCAGCCCCAGCATTTT.

In this sample, this clone turned up many times. CDR3 residues: CASSFPQGLSYEQYF. The CDR3 nucleotides read TGTGCCAGCAGTTTCCCCCAGGGGCTCTCCTACGAGCAGTACTTC. The chain recombines TRBV27 with TRBJ2-7; weak D call: TRBD1 (6 bases). The CDR3 is 15 amino acids. Germline-derived CDR1 and CDR2 are MNHEY and SMNVEV (reference sequence). The germline V and J ends were trimmed by 3 bases and 0 bases, with 12 bases remaining between them.

The genes are TRBV9 and TRBJ2-1; 7 bases are a match to TRBD1. The CDR3 length is 15 residues. From germline, CDR1 is SGDLS and CDR2 YYNGEE. V shed 2 bases and J 6 bases; nucleotides not matched to a gene: 8. The CDR3 coding sequence is TGTGCCAGCAGCGTCGGAACAGGGGTCTCCAATGAGCAGTTCTTC. It is translated as CASSVGTGVSNEQFF.

V usage is TRBV9 and J usage is TRBJ1-1; perhaps TRBD1 as D (6 bases). Between the trimmed V and J ends, which lost 3 bases and 5 bases, there was a span of 11 bases. Germline V gene lookup returns CDR1 SGDLS and CDR2 YYNGEE. The CDR3 totals 13 residues. CDR3 amino acids: CASSEGGVTEAFF. The CDR3, as DNA: TGTGCCAGCAGCGAGGGGGGTGTGACTGAAGCTTTCTTT.

The chain couples TRBV11-2 to TRBJ2-7, with 7 bases fitting TRBD1. The CDR3 has 15 residues. After removal of 5 bases from V and 6 bases from J, the junction contained 13 bases not matched to a gene. Germline-derived CDR1 and CDR2 are SGHAT and FQNNGV. DNA of the CDR3: TGTGCCAGCAGCCGAAACCCGACAGGGTCGGCCGAGCAGTACTTC. This encodes CASSRNPTGSAEQYF.

The gene calls are TRBV15 and TRBJ2-5; 8 bases agree with TRBD2. CDR3 length: 12 amino acids. Germline V gene sequence: CDR1 LNHNV, CDR2 YYDKDF (reference sequence). After removal of 9 bases from V and 5 bases from J, the junction contained 5 bases not matched to a gene. CDR3: CATLGGEETQYF. CDR3 sequence (DNA): TGTGCCACTCTCGGGGGGGAGGAGACCCAGTACTTC.

This clone was picked up one time. The chain uses TRBV7-9 and TRBJ1-6; weak D call: TRBD1 (5 bases). With 6 bases removed from V and 3 bases from J, the gap between germline ends came to 9 bases. From germline, CDR1 is SEHNR and CDR2 FQNEAQ (reference sequence). CDR3 size: 14 residues. DNA for the CDR3: TGTGCCAGCAGGGGGGGAGGCTATAATTCACCCCTCCACTTT. This encodes CASRGGGYNSPLHF.

In this sample, this clone turned up a few times. For the CDR3, the DNA is TGTGCCAGCAGCTTACAGCGCACAGATACGCAGTATTTT. Its translation is CASSLQRTDTQYF. The rearrangement uses TRBV7-2 and TRBJ2-3; D unresolved. The V and J ends lost 2 bases and 1 base respectively, with 4 bases between them. Germline V gives CDR1 SGHTA, CDR2 FQGNSA. This CDR3 is built from 13 residues.

The CDR3 DNA follows: TGCGCCAGCAGAAGGACAGGGAGATACTATGGCTACACCTTC. Translating it yields CASRRTGRYYGYTF. The rearrangement links TRBV10-1 to TRBJ1-2; 8 bases align to TRBD1. The CDR3 loop spans 14 amino acids. In germline, CDR1 is WNHNN, CDR2 SYGVQD (reference sequence). Losses at the gene ends were 6 bases for V and 3 bases for J; bases not matched to a gene: 6.

The J gene is TRBJ1-4, the V gene TRBV16; a possible D gene is TRBD1 (5 bases). V lost 5 bases to trimming and J lost 12 bases, with 22 bases between them. CDR1 is KGHSY and CDR2 is FQNENV in the germline V gene. This CDR3 region has 15 residues. The CDR3 sequence: CASSLRAGRIEELFF. As DNA, the CDR3 is TGTGCCAGCAGCTTGAGGGCGGGGCGGATCGAAGAACTGTTTTTT.

The chain has TRBV11-2 and TRBJ2-5; tentative D call: TRBD2 (7 bases). V was cut by 5 bases and J by 5 bases, with 18 bases left in between. The CDR3 is made up of 15 amino acids. Germline values: CDR1 SGHAT, CDR2 FQNNGV. This CDR3 reads CASSPQGGGMETQYF. The DNA for the CDR3 is TGTGCCAGCAGCCCCCAAGGGGGGGGCATGGAGACCCAGTACTTC.

This sequence joins TRBV11-1 and TRBJ2-1; either TRBD1 or TRBD2 may fit D (5 bases each). This CDR3 has 16 residues. Germline V lookup: CDR1 SGHAT, CDR2 FQDESV (reference sequence). V was clipped by 6 bases and J by 3 bases, with 18 bases between them. The CDR3 is CASRPFASGSYNEQFF. The CDR3 nucleotides read TGTGCCAGCAGGCCTTTCGCCTCAGGGAGCTACAATGAGCAGTTCTTC.